The next 9 T cell receptor beta chains were all read from a single sample in a study of early T cells in non-severe SARS-CoV-2 infection. TCRdb recomputed calls from the 5' RACE reads with MiXCR, one row per CDR3 protein. The repertoire consists of 42,000 or so distinct CDR3 sequences, with 11% occurring once and the leading ten covering around a fifth. Material: whole blood. These TCRs come from an adult who was a healthcare worker with PCR-confirmed SARS-CoV-2 infection or an uninfected control (not recorded which).

This clonotype was recorded a few times. The chain couples TRBV30 to TRBJ1-3; D perhaps matches TRBD1 (6 bases). V shed 7 bases and J shed 3 bases, with 13 bases lying between them. The CDR3 is 13 residues long. Germline V gene sequence: CDR1 GTSNPN, CDR2 SVGIG (reference sequence). DNA of the CDR3: TGTGCCTCTGACAGGACTTTTGGAAACACCATATATTTT. Translating it yields CASDRTFGNTIYF.

This clonotype was counted a few times. The chain joins TRBV4-2 to TRBJ1-2, with D possibly being TRBD1 (5 bases). The V end lost 0 bases, the J end lost 7 bases, and 15 bases lay between the germline ends. CDR3 length: 15 amino acids. In germline, CDR1 is LGHNA, CDR2 YNFKEQ. The CDR3 sequence: CASSQDRLGRSGYTF. The CDR3, as DNA: TGTGCCAGCAGCCAAGACCGCCTGGGGCGGAGTGGCTACACCTTC.

As to this clonotype: A much larger clone lies one base from this, so it may be a read error. The V and J genes are TRBV28 and TRBJ2-3; 10 nucleotides agree with TRBD2. Germline CDR1 is MDHEN and CDR2 is SYDVKM. The CDR3 is 14 amino acids. In nucleotides, the CDR3 is TGTGGCAGCAGCACTAGCGGGGCCACAGATACGCAGTATTTT. Residues: CGSSTSGATDTQYF.

V usage is TRBV28 and J usage is TRBJ1-4; D is possibly TRBD1 (5 bases). The CDR3 has 15 residues. V lost 5 bases and J 7 bases, leaving 17 bases between the germline ends. Germline V CDR1 and CDR2: MDHEN, SYDVKM. CDR3 in DNA: TGTGCCAGCAGTATTAGTGGGGGACTGGCTGAAAAACTGTTTTTT. Protein sequence: CASSISGGLAEKLFF.

The chain uses TRBV12-3 or TRBV12-4 and TRBJ2-1; perhaps D is TRBD1 or TRBD2 (5 bases each). The CDR3 is 17 residues long. Trimming removed 6 bases from V and 0 bases from J, with 18 bases in between. CDR3 nucleotide sequence: TGTGCCAGCAGCACTGGGCAGGGAGCCCGCTCCTACAATGAGCAGTTCTTC. This gives the protein CASSTGQGARSYNEQFF.

This clonotype was picked up a small number of times. The rearrangement links TRBV6-2 or TRBV6-3 to TRBJ2-7; D not resolved. The CDR3 is made up of 14 amino acids. Germline CDR1 reads MNHEY; CDR2 reads SVGEGT. Trimming shortened V by 7 bases and J by 0 bases, and 13 bases separated the two germline ends. The CDR3 coding sequence is TGTGCCAGCAATTTGGACCCGTTCTCCTACGAGCAGTACTTC. It translates to CASNLDPFSYEQYF.

This clonotype was recorded at least ten times. The J gene is TRBJ1-2, the V gene TRBV11-2; D is possibly TRBD1 (6 bases). This CDR3 has 13 residues. The germline gives CDR1 SGHAT, CDR2 FQNNGV. The V and J ends lost 3 bases and 6 bases respectively, with 11 bases between them. The CDR3: CASSLDRGHGYTF. CDR3 in DNA: TGTGCCAGCAGCTTGGACAGAGGTCATGGCTACACCTTC.

The V and J genes are TRBV7-9 and TRBJ2-5; TRBD2 agrees at 10 bases. CDR1 SEHNR and CDR2 FQNEAQ come from the germline V gene (reference sequence). There are 15 residues in the CDR3. The V segment lost 6 bases and the J segment 4 bases; nucleotides outside the gene matches: 8. DNA for the CDR3: TGTGCCAGCAGGTCGGACCTAGCGGGAGTAGAGACCCAGTACTTC. Translating gives CASRSDLAGVETQYF. The entire variable domain, with the rest obtained from reference TRBV7-9 and TRBJ2-5, is as follows: DTGVSQNPRHKITKRGQNVTFRCDPISEHNRLYWYRQTLGQGPEFLTYFQNEAQLEKSRLLSDRFSAERPKGSFSTLEIQRTEQGDSAMYLCASRSDLAGVETQYFGPGTRLLVL.

This clonotype was observed a few times. J is TRBJ1-5 and V is TRBV20-1; D gene unclear. V was shortened by 0 bases and J by 2 bases, with 14 bases between the two germline ends. The CDR3 extends over 16 amino acids. Germline CDR1 and CDR2: DFQATT and SNEGSKA (reference sequence). CDR3 in amino acids: CSARDPIGSGNQPQHF. CDR3 DNA sequence: TGCAGTGCTAGAGATCCTATCGGATCGGGCAATCAGCCCCAGCATTTT.